The clone carrying this T cell receptor (beta chain) was picked up a small number of times. This specimen belongs to a study of blood T cell repertoires in COVID-19. Looking at the study overall: The origin of the acute and convalescent COVID-19 samples was the United States, Italy and Spain. PBMCs, B-cell-depleted T cells, or T cells provided the cDNA or gDNA that made up the material.

How the authors handled the data: Reference gene primer amplification gave estimated nucleated cell counts. Clones were read by immunoSEQ multiplex PCR, and TCRdb kept only the in-frame ones, dropping some. V, J and clone size are taken as reported in that table, and D and trimming were inferred from the DNA itself. In the table there are about 140,000 clones, approximately 80% of which are singletons. The specimen sequenced was peripheral blood. This TCR was sampled from a man in his sixties with active or convalescent COVID-19.

The CDR3 protein is CASGRTGDQAFF. In nucleotides, the CDR3 is TGTGCCAGCGGTCGGACAGGGGACCAAGCTTTCTTT. J is TRBJ1-1 and V is TRBV3-1 (or the pseudogene TRBV3-2); TRBD1 aligns across 9 bases. The CDR3 has 12 amino acids. Germline V gene data show CDR1 as LGHDT and CDR2 as YNNKEL (reference sequence). The V gene end was trimmed by 8 bases and the J gene end by 9 bases; junction bases not matched to a gene: 7.